Listed below are T cell receptor beta chains from one sample, sequenced in a study of blood T cell repertoires in COVID-19. Repertoires were generated with immunoSEQ multiplex PCR, while TCRdb's copy carries only in-frame clones and drops some. This table holds around 100,000 clones, around 88% found once. The sequencing sample was made of peripheral blood. These receptor sequences come from a human donor in a cohort sampled during active COVID-19. The CDR3 runs from the conserved cysteine through the conserved F or W. The D gene is left open where the match is weak. Clone size, where shown, is once, few, many, or a class for clones that have expanded.

J	length	size	V	D	DNA	CDR3
TRBJ1-2	14	.	TRBV9	.	TGTGCCAGCAGCGTAAATATCGTTAACTATGGCTACACCTTC	CASSVNIVNYGYTF
TRBJ1-1	14	.	TRBV7-3	.	TGTGCCAGCAGCTTAAGAGGCCAGAACACTGAAGCTTTCTTT	CASSLRGQNTEAFF
TRBJ1-4	15	once	TRBV9	.	TGTGCCAGCAGCGTTTCAGGGACATATAATGAAAAACTGTTTTTT	CASSVSGTYNEKLFF
TRBJ2-3	15	.	TRBV11-2	.	TGTGCCAGCAGCTTATACACCACAGGGTCAGATACGCAGTATTTT	CASSLYTTGSDTQYF
TRBJ2-3	15	.	TRBV5-1	TRBD2	TGCGCCAGCAGCTTTGGTAGCGGGACCTCAGATACGCAGTATTTT	CASSFGSGTSDTQYF
TRBJ1-5	14	.	TRBV10-3	TRBD1	TGTGCCACGACGGAGGGACAGGGGAATCAGCCCCAGCATTTT	CATTEGQGNQPQHF
TRBJ2-5	14	.	TRBV7-9	.	TGTGCCAGCAGCTTTAGCGGAGGCGGAGAGACCCAGTACTTC	CASSFSGGGETQYF
TRBJ2-7	14	.	TRBV7-8	TRBD1	TGTGCCAGCAGCTTATTTGACAGGGGGTACGAGCAGTACTTC	CASSLFDRGYEQYF
TRBJ1-5	15	once	TRBV7-9	.	TGTGCCAGCAGCCCATCAGGGTCGTGGATACAGCCCCAGCATTTT	CASSPSGSWIQPQHF
TRBJ1-2	15	many	TRBV14	TRBD1	TGTGCCAGCAGCCATGAGGGACAGGGGTACTATGGCTACACCTTC	CASSHEGQGYYGYTF
TRBJ2-2	14	.	TRBV4-2	.	TGTGCCAGCAGCCAAGTAGCGATCACCGGGGAGCTGTTTTTT	CASSQVAITGELFF
TRBJ2-2	15	.	TRBV5-4	.	.	CASSLQGFGNGELFF
TRBJ2-2	14	.	TRBV5-4	TRBD1	TGTGCCAGCAGTCCCGGGACAGGGTCCGGGGAGCTGTTTTTT	CASSPGTGSGELFF
TRBJ2-5	13	.	TRBV7-9	TRBD2	TGTGCCAGCAGCTTAAGGGAGGGGGAGACCCAGTACTTC	CASSLREGETQYF
TRBJ2-1	16	.	TRBV3-1/TRBV3-2	.	TGTGCCAGCAGCCAAGGACTAGGAGTCTCACGGAATGAGCAGTTCTTC	CASSQGLGVSRNEQFF
TRBJ1-6	17	.	TRBV9	.	TGTGCCAGCAGCGTAGGGGCCGTGAGCTCCTATAATTCACCCCTCCACTTT	CASSVGAVSSYNSPLHF
TRBJ1-1	12	.	TRBV18	.	TGTGCCAGCTCACCAGGGACACTCGGGGTTTTCTTT	CASSPGTLGVFF
TRBJ2-3	13	.	TRBV5-1	.	TGCGCCAGCAGCGTCACAGGGTCAGATACGCAGTATTTT	CASSVTGSDTQYF
TRBJ1-6	15	.	TRBV15	.	TGTGCCACCAGCCTGAGGGGGGGGAGTAATTCACCCCTCCACTTT	CATSLRGGSNSPLHF
TRBJ2-7	13	.	TRBV19	TRBD1	TGTGCCAGTAGCCCGACAGGGAGTTACGAGCAGTACTTC	CASSPTGSYEQYF
TRBJ2-1	13	.	TRBV7-9	.	TGTGCCAGCAGCTTAGGACAGGACAATGAGCAGTTCTTC	CASSLGQDNEQFF
TRBJ1-3	14	.	TRBV3-1/TRBV3-2	TRBD1	TGTGCCAGCAGCCACCGGGACAGTGGAAACACCATATATTTT	CASSHRDSGNTIYF
TRBJ1-5	15	few	TRBV19	TRBD1	TGTGCCAGTAGTGAAGACAGGGGGATCAGTCAGCCCCAGCATTTT	CASSEDRGISQPQHF
TRBJ1-2	16	.	TRBV5-6	.	TGTGCCAGCAGCCCCCTTCAAGGGGCGACTAACTATGGCTACACCTTC	CASSPLQGATNYGYTF
TRBJ1-6	15	.	TRBV19	TRBD1	TGTGCCAGTAGTATGGGACAGTCTGATAATTCACCCCTCCACTTT	CASSMGQSDNSPLHF
TRBJ2-7	15	once	TRBV10-3	TRBD2	TGTGCCATCGGGCCGGGACTAGCGGGGGCCTACGAGCAGTACTTC	CAIGPGLAGAYEQYF
TRBJ1-2	14	.	TRBV5-8	TRBD1	TGTGCCAGCAGCCTCGGACAGGGAGGTTATGGCTACACCTTC	CASSLGQGGYGYTF
TRBJ1-4	17	.	TRBV4-2	.	TGTGCCAGCAGCCAACAAAAAAAGGAGGGGATAAATGAAAAACTGTTTTTT	CASSQQKKEGINEKLFF
TRBJ2-4	15	.	TRBV6-5	.	TGTGCCAGCAGCCAAAGTGGAGGGAAAGGTAACATTCAGTACTTC	CASSQSGGKGNIQYF
TRBJ1-6	15	.	TRBV6-6	.	TGTGCCAGCAGTGACAGGAGCTCCTATAATTCACCCCTCCACTTT	CASSDRSSYNSPLHF
TRBJ2-3	15	.	TRBV11-3	.	TGTGCCAGCAGCCCAGGCCTGGGTAGCACAGATACGCAGTATTTT	CASSPGLGSTDTQYF
TRBJ1-5	20	.	TRBV19	.	TGTGCCAGTAGTATAGAGTCGGAGTTTAGTCATGGTCCTCGCAATCAGCCCCAGCATTTT	CASSIESEFSHGPRNQPQHF
TRBJ1-1	14	.	TRBV11-2	.	TGTGCCAGCAGCTTAGGACAGTCTAACACTGAAGCTTTCTTT	CASSLGQSNTEAFF
TRBJ2-1	15	.	TRBV24-1	TRBD1	TGTGCCACCAGTCAGACAGGGGACTTATCCAATGAGCAGTTCTTC	CATSQTGDLSNEQFF
TRBJ1-1	15	few	TRBV7-2	.	TGTGCCAGCAGCTTATCGATGGGAGTGAACACTGAAGCTTTCTTT	CASSLSMGVNTEAFF
TRBJ2-2	15	.	TRBV7-6	.	TGTGCCAGCAGCCTCATTGCACAGAACACCGGGGAGCTGTTTTTT	CASSLIAQNTGELFF
TRBJ2-7	15	.	TRBV6-9	TRBD1	TGTGCCAGCAGTTTCGGACAGGGACCATACTACGAGCAGTACTTC	CASSFGQGPYYEQYF
TRBJ1-5	14	.	TRBV19	TRBD1	TGTGCCAGTAGTACGACAGGGTCTAATCAGCCCCAGCATTTT	CASSTTGSNQPQHF
TRBJ2-5	17	.	TRBV7-6	TRBD1	TGTGCCAGCAGCTCGACAGGGGCGACAGGGCCCCGAGAGACCCAGTACTTC	CASSSTGATGPRETQYF
TRBJ1-3	14	once	TRBV5-5	.	TGTGCCAGCAGCTTGGTCAGGGATGGAAACACCATATATTTT	CASSLVRDGNTIYF
TRBJ2-1	14	.	TRBV15	TRBD2	TGTGCCACCACGACCGGACTAGCGGGCAATGAGCAGTTCTTC	CATTTGLAGNEQFF
TRBJ2-7	17	.	TRBV7-9	TRBD2	TGTGCCAGCAGCACTTCGTTACTAGCGGGAGGTTACTACGAGCAGTACTTC	CASSTSLLAGGYYEQYF